Below, one T cell receptor beta chain is given with its context. This entry comes from a study of blood T cell repertoires in COVID-19. Study-level information: Acute and convalescent COVID-19 samples came from the United States, Italy and Spain. PBMCs, B-cell-depleted T cells, or T cells were the source of the cDNA or gDNA that made up the material.

This CDR3 contains 12 residues. V was trimmed by 5 bases and J by 10 bases, leaving 14 bases between them. Per the germline V gene, CDR1 is MNHEY and CDR2 is SVGAGI. Original data processing: Amplification with reference gene primers provided the estimates of nucleated cell counts. Sequenced by immunoSEQ multiplex PCR; TCRdb stores in-frame clones only, minus some. V, J and clone size are taken as reported in that table, and D and trimming were inferred from the DNA itself. The sample holds about 76,000 clones, about nine tenths seen once. The V and J genes are TRBV6-5 and TRBJ1-1, with a weak D call TRBD1 (5 bases). The clonotype comes from a woman between 50 and 59 years old in a cohort sampled during active COVID-19. The sample comprised peripheral blood. In DNA form, the CDR3 reads TGTGCCAGCAGTAGACCAGGGCTGGGAGCTTTCTTT. It codes for CASSRPGLGAFF.